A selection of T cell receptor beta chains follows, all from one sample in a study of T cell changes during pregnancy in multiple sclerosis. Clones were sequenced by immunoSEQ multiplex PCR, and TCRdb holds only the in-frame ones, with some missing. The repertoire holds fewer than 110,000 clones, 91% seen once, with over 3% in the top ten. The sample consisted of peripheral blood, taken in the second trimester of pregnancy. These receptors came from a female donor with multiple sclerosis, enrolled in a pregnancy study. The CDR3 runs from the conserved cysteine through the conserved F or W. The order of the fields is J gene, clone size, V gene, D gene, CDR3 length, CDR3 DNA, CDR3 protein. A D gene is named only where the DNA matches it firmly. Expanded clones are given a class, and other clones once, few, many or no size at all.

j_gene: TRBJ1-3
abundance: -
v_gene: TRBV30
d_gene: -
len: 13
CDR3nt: TGTGCCTGGAGTACCAGCTCTGGAAACACCATATATTTT
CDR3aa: CAWSTSSGNTIYF

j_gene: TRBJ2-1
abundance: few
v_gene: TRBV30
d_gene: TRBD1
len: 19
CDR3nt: TGTGCCTGGAGTGTAGTTGAGATGTTACAGGGGGCTCGTAGGAATGAGCAGTTCTTC
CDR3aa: CAWSVVEMLQGARRNEQFF

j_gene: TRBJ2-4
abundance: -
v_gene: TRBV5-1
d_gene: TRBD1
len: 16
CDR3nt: TGCGCCAGCAGCTCCGGGACAGGGGGGGCCAAAAACATTCAGTACTTC
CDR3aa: CASSSGTGGAKNIQYF

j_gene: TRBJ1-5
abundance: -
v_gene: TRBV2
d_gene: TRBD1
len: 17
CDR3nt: TGTGCCAGCTCCGACAGGGAACCGGTCGGGTTTGGTCAGCCCCAGCATTTT
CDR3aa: CASSDREPVGFGQPQHF

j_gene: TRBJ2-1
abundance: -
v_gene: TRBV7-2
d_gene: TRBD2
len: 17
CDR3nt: TGTGCCAGCAGCTTAGCAGTTGTTGGACTAGTAATGGTTGAGCAGTTCTTC
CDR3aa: CASSLAVVGLVMVEQFF

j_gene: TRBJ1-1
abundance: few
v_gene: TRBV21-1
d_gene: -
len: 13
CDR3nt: TGTGCCAGCGGGACAGGGGGGTCCCTTGAAGCTTTCTTT
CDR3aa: CASGTGGSLEAFF

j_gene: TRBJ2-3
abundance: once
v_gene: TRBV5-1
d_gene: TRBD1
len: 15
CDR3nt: TGCGCCAGCAGCTTGGATGGGACAGGGGTCGATACGCAGTATTTT
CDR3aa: CASSLDGTGVDTQYF

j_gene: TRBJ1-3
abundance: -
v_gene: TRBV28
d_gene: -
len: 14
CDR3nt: TGTGCCAGCAGTTTTACAGGATCTGGAAACACCATATATTTT
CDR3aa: CASSFTGSGNTIYF

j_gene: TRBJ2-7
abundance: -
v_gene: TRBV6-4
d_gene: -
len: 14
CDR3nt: TGTGCCAGCAGTGACGTCGGGGATACCTACGAGCAGTACTTC
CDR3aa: CASSDVGDTYEQYF

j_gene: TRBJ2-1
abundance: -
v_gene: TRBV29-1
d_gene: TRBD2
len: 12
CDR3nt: TGCAGCGTTCGGACTAGTCACAATGAGCAGTTCTTC
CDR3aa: CSVRTSHNEQFF

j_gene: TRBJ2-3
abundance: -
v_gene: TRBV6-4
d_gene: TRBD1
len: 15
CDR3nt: TGTGCCAGCAGTGATCAGACAGGGGGCACAGATACGCAGTATTTT
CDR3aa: CASSDQTGGTDTQYF

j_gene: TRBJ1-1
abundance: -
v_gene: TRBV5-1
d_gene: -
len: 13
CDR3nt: TGCGCCAGCAGGCGAGAGGGGAACACTGAAGCTTTCTTT
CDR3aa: CASRREGNTEAFF

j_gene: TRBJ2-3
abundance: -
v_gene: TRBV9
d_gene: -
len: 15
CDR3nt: TGTGCCAGCAGCGTAGGGAGTCTCAGCACAGATACGCAGTATTTT
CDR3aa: CASSVGSLSTDTQYF

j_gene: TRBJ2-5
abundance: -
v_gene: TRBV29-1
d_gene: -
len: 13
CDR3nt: TGCAGCGTACTAGGGAGCGCGGGAGAGACCCAGTACTTC
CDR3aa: CSVLGSAGETQYF

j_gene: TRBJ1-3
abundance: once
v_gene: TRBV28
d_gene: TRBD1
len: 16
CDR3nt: TGTGCCAGCAGTCGAACCACAGGGGGCTCTGGAAACACCATATATTTT
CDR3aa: CASSRTTGGSGNTIYF

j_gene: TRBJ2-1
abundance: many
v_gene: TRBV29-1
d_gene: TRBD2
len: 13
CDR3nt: TGCAGCGCCCTCTTAGCGGGAGCGAGTGAGCAGTTCTTC
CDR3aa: CSALLAGASEQFF

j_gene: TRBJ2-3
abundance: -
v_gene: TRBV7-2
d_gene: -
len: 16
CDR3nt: TGTGCCAGCAGCTCCTCCGACTTTATTTGGGTAGATACGCAGTATTTT
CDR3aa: CASSSSDFIWVDTQYF

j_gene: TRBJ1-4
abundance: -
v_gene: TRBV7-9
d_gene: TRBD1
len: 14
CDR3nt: TGTGCCAGCAGCCCAGGGGGCGCGGGTGAAAAACTGTTTTTT
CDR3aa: CASSPGGAGEKLFF

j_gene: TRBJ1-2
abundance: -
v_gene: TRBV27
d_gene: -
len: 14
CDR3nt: TGTGCCAGCAGTTTAACGAATTCGGGCTATGGCTACACCTTC
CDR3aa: CASSLTNSGYGYTF

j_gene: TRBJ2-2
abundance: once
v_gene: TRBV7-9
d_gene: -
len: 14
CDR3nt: TGTGCCAGCAGCTTAGCGGTTGAGGGCGGGGAGCTGTTTTTT
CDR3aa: CASSLAVEGGELFF

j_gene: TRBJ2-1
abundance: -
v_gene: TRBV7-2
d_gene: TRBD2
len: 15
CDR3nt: TGTGCCAGCAGCCAAACTAGCGGGAGTATATATGAGCAGTTCTTC
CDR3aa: CASSQTSGSIYEQFF

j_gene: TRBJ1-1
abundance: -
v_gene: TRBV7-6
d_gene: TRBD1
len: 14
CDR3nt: TGTGCCAGCAGCTCCCCGAGACAGGGCACTGAAGCTTTCTTT
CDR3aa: CASSSPRQGTEAFF

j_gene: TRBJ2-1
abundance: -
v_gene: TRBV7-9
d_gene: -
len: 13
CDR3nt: TGTGCCAGCAGCTTAGTGGAGAGTCGGGAGCAGTTCTTC
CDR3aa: CASSLVESREQFF

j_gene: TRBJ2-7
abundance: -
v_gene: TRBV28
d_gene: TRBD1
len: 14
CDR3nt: TGTGCCAGCAGTTTTCCGGCAGGGGGCGCAGGGCAGTACTTC
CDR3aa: CASSFPAGGAGQYF

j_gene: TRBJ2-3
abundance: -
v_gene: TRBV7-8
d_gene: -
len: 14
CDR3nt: TGTGCCAGCAGCTCAGAACCGGGGTCAGATACGCAGTATTTT
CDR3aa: CASSSEPGSDTQYF

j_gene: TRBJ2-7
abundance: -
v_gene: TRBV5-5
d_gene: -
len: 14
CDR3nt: TGTGCCAGCAGCTTGGCAGGGTCCCCCTACGAGCAGTACTTC
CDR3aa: CASSLAGSPYEQYF

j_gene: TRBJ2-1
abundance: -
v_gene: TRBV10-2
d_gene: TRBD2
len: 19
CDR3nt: TGCGCCAGCAGTGAGTCGGGTACCTCGGGGCTAGCGGGCTTCAATGAGCAGTTCTTC
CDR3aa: CASSESGTSGLAGFNEQFF

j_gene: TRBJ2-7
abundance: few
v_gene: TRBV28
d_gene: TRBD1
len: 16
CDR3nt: TGTGCCAGCAGTTTGCCCGGGACAGGCGATACCTACGAGCAGTACTTC
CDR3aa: CASSLPGTGDTYEQYF

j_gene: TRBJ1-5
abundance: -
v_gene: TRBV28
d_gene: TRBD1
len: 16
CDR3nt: TGTGCCAGCAGTTCCTCAAGGGGACAGCTTTTCCAGCCCCAGCATTTT
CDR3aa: CASSSSRGQLFQPQHF

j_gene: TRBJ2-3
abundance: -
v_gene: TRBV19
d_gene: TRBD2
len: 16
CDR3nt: TGTGCCAGTAGGGCAGGGACTAGCGGAGTCCGAGATACGCAGTATTTT
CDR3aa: CASRAGTSGVRDTQYF

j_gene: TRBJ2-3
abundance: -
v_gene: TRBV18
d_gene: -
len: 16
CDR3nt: TGTGCCAGCTCACCACTTGGCGGTAACCCCACAGATACGCAGTATTTT
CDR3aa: CASSPLGGNPTDTQYF

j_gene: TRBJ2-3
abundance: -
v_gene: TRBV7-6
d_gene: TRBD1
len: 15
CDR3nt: TGTGCCAGCAGCTTACGGACAGGGGGCGGGAATACGCAGTATTTT
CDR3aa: CASSLRTGGGNTQYF

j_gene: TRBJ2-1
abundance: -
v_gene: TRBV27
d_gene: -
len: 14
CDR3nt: TGTGCCAGCAGTTCTCGACAACGGAGGGATGAGCAGTTCTTC
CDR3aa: CASSSRQRRDEQFF

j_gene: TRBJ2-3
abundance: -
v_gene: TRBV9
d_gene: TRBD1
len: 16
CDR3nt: TGTGCCAGCAGCCTTCGGTCAGGGGGCCCTCCAGATACGCAGTATTTT
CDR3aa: CASSLRSGGPPDTQYF

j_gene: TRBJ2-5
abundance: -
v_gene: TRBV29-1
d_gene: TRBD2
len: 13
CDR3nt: TGCAGCGGGCGGCTAGCGGTCCAAGAGACCCAGTACTTC
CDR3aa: CSGRLAVQETQYF

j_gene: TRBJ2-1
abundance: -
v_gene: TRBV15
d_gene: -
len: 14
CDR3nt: TGTGCCACCAGCAGAGATCGTACGGACTATGAGCAGTTCTTC
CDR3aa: CATSRDRTDYEQFF

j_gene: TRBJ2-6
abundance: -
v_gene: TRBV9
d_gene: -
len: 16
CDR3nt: TGTGCCAGCAGCCCAGCGTGGTCCTCTGGGGCCAACGTCCTGACTTTC
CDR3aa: CASSPAWSSGANVLTF

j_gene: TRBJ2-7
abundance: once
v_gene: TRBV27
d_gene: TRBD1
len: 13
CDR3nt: TGTGCCAGCAGTCATGGGACAGCCTACGAGCAGTACTTC
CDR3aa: CASSHGTAYEQYF

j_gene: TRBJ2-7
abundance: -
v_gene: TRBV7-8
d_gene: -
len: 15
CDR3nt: TGTGCCAGCAGCTTAGCTAGGGACGGGAGCTACGAGCAGTACTTC
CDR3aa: CASSLARDGSYEQYF

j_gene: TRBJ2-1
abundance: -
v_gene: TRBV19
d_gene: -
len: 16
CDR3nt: TGTGCCAGTAGTATAGTTGGGGACTTTGCCTACAATGAGCAGTTCTTC
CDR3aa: CASSIVGDFAYNEQFF

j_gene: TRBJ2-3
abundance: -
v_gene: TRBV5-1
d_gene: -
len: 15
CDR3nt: TGCGCCAGCACCTTGGGTCCAGGGAGGACAGATACGCAGTATTTT
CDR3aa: CASTLGPGRTDTQYF

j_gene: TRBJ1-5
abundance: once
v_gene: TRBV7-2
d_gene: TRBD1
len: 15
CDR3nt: TGTGCCAGCAGCCCTCGGACAGGGTGGGATCAGCCCCAGCATTTT
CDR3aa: CASSPRTGWDQPQHF

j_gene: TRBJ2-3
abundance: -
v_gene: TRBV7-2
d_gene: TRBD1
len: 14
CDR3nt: TGTGCCAGCAGCCCCCGACCCAGGGGGGATACGCAGTATTTT
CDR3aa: CASSPRPRGDTQYF

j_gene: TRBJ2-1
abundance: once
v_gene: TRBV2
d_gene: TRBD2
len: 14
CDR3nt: TGTGCCAGCAGTCTACTAGCGGGTGGGAATGAGCAGTTCTTC
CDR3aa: CASSLLAGGNEQFF